The 10 T cell receptor beta chains listed next were all sequenced from one sample in a study of T cells in tuberculosis. Measured with immunoSEQ multiplex PCR; TCRdb has only the in-frame clones, and not every one. The table lists 25,000 or so clones, nearly 90% of them singletons. The sequencing sample was made of PBMCs. The receptors shown here come from a donor aged 10-35 years with latent tuberculosis or without tuberculosis infection.

V gene TRBV29-1 combines with J gene TRBJ2-1; TRBD2 agrees at 7 bases. The CDR3 totals 14 residues. Germline V gene lookup returns CDR1 SQVTM and CDR2 ANQGSEA. Losses at the gene ends were 4 bases for V and 4 bases for J; bases not matched to a gene: 7. CDR3: CSVGASGGYNEQFF. In nucleotides, the CDR3 is TGCAGCGTTGGGGCTAGCGGCGGATACAATGAGCAGTTCTTC.

The chain couples TRBV11-1 to TRBJ2-1; the match to TRBD2 covers 8 bases. Germline CDR1 and CDR2: SGHAT and FQDESV (reference sequence). The CDR3 contains 14 residues. J lost 6 bases, V lost 1 base, and 2 bases had no gene match. The DNA for the CDR3 is TGTGCCAGCAGCTTAGGGACTAGCAGCAATGAGCAGTTCTTC. Protein sequence: CASSLGTSSNEQFF.

This chain uses TRBV10-3 with TRBJ1-2, with 10 bases that match TRBD1. The CDR3 loop spans 14 amino acids. With 7 bases clipped from V and 4 bases from J, the junction kept 6 bases outside the gene matches. Germline CDR1 and CDR2: ENHRY and SYGVKD. CDR3 DNA sequence: TGTGCCATCACCGGCGGACAGGGGGGCTATGGCTACACCTTC. As protein: CAITGGQGGYGYTF.

The V call is TRBV7-8, the J call TRBJ1-1; D is undetermined. V gave up 3 bases and J gave up 2 bases, with 13 bases separating them. Germline V gene lookup returns CDR1 SGHVS and CDR2 FQNEAQ. The CDR3 runs 15 residues. Written as DNA, the CDR3 is TGTGCCAGCAGCTTTTCCCCGTCAACAAACACTGAAGCTTTCTTT. It is translated as CASSFSPSTNTEAFF.

This chain joins TRBV5-5 and TRBJ1-1; TRBD1 agrees at 9 bases. There are 14 residues in the CDR3. V lost 0 bases, J lost 8 bases, and 5 bases stayed unmatched. Germline loops: CDR1 SGHKS, CDR2 YYEKEE (reference sequence). The DNA of the CDR3 is TGTGCCAGCAGCTTGGTCCCGGGACAGGGCGAAGCTTTCTTT. Translation gives CASSLVPGQGEAFF.

CDR3 sequence reads: CASSPPGGSFNQPQHF. The CDR3 DNA reads TGTGCCAGCTCACCCCCAGGGGGGTCATTCAATCAGCCCCAGCATTTT. V usage is TRBV18 and J usage is TRBJ1-5; 7 nucleotides match TRBD1. Germline V gene lookup returns CDR1 KGHSH and CDR2 LQKENI. With V trimmed by 3 bases and J by 3 bases, 8 bases remained unmatched. This CDR3 has 16 residues.

This chain joins TRBV9 and TRBJ2-1, with 12 bases fitting TRBD2. Losses at the gene ends were 5 bases for V and 4 bases for J; bases not matched to a gene: 10. The germline gives CDR1 SGDLS, CDR2 YYNGEE. This CDR3 spans 17 amino acids. This CDR3 is CASSQLAGGRSYNEQFF. CDR3 bases: TGTGCCAGCAGTCAACTAGCGGGGGGAAGGTCTTACAATGAGCAGTTCTTC.

The chain is built from TRBV5-4 and TRBJ2-1; 9 bases map to TRBD1. CDR1 and CDR2 (germline): SGHNT, YYREEE (reference sequence). The CDR3 loop spans 16 amino acids. Losses at the gene ends were 7 bases for V and 6 bases for J; bases not matched to a gene: 14. The CDR3 nucleotides read TGTGCCAGCGGGGATATTGGGACAGGGCGGTTCAATGAGCAGTTCTTC. Its protein product is CASGDIGTGRFNEQFF.

This chain connects TRBV2 to TRBJ1-4, with a possible D match to TRBD1 (6 bases). This CDR3 contains 14 residues. V lost 6 bases and J lost 12, with 20 bases in between. Looked up from germline, CDR1 is SNHLY and CDR2 is FYNNEI. DNA for the CDR3: TGTGCCAGCAGAGCTCAGACAGGCTACCTACAACTGTTTTTT. The encoded protein is CASRAQTGYLQLFF.

V and J are TRBV5-1 and TRBJ1-4; the D is unclear. The CDR3 is made up of 13 amino acids. Germline values: CDR1 SGHRS, CDR2 YFSETQ. V gave up 5 bases and J gave up 3 bases, with 8 bases separating them. The CDR3 DNA reads as TGCGCCAGCAGTGATGACTCTAATGAAAAACTGTTTTTT. Translation gives CASSDDSNEKLFF.